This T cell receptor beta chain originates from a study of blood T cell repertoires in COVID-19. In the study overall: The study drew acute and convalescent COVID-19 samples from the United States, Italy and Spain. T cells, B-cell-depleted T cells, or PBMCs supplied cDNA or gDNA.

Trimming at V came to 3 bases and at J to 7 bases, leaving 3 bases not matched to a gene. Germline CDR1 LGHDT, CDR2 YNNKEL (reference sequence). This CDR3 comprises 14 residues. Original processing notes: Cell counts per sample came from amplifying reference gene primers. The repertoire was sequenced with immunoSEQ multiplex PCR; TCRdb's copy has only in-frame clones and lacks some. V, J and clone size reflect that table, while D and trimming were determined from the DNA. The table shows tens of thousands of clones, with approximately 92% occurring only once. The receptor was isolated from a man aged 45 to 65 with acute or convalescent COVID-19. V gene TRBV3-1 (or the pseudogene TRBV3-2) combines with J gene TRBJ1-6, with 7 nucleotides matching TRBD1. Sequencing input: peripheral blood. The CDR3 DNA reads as TGTGCCAGCAGCCACGGGACAGAGAATTCACCCCTCCACTTT. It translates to CASSHGTENSPLHF.